This record concerns one T cell receptor (beta chain) sequence. Antigen specificity is unknown. This sample is drawn from a study of cytomegalovirus exposure and HLA in healthy donors. V shed 3 bases, J shed 1 base, and the junction held 3 bases outside the gene matches. The CDR3 spans 14 residues. CDR1 is SGDLS and CDR2 is YYNGEE in the germline V gene. 13 Jbeta primers and 60 Vbeta primers were used for the PCR. Repertoires were generated with immunoSEQ multiplex PCR, while TCRdb's copy carries only in-frame clones and drops some. The sample data list over 80,000 clones. Though nominally healthy at sampling, donors likely had unrecorded immune exposures. Study outcomes and limitations: The later analysis indicated that the majority of CMV-associated TCR beta chains appeared HLA-restricted. Cytomegalovirus-associated TCR beta chains were listed, numbering 150 to 200.

Sequenced: PBMCs. The TCR was taken from a girl aged 10 to 17 in good health and CMV-seropositive. The rearrangement uses TRBV9 and TRBJ1-2; 7 bases agree with TRBD1. The CDR3, as DNA: TGTGCCAGCAGCGAGACAGGGCTTAACTATGGCTACACCTTC. Amino acid sequence: CASSETGLNYGYTF.